This TCR beta chain was captured by sequencing in a study of T cells after yellow fever vaccination. Study at large: Low-cell-number fractions underwent preparation using SMART-Seq v4 Ultra Low Input. General study points: Faster peaking, at day 5 versus 15, marked a secondary response that was weaker.

This CDR3 spans 15 amino acids. Germline V CDR1 and CDR2: SGHAT, FQNNGV. V lost 1 base to trimming and J lost 0 bases, with 9 bases between them. TCRdb recomputed calls from the 5' RACE reads with MiXCR, one row per CDR3 protein. The table lists about 350,000 distinct CDR3 sequences, around 13% of them singletons. Concerning this clonotype: Antigen: not known.

This chain connects TRBV11-2 to TRBJ1-2; D uncertain. Material: CD4+ T cells sorted from PBMCs, obtained 15 days after the yellow fever booster vaccination. This TCR was recovered from a man between 18 and 29 years old who received the YFV17D yellow fever vaccine. The chain's CDR3 is CASSLVTSANYGYTF. The CDR3 nucleotides read TGTGCCAGCAGCTTAGTGACTTCAGCTAACTATGGCTACACCTTC.